This is a list of T cell receptor beta chains from one sample in a study of identical twins. TCRdb processed the 5' RACE reads anew with MiXCR; each CDR3 protein has one entry. Of 450,000 to 650,000 distinct CDR3 sequences detected, roughly 15% appear once; the ten largest clones hold nearly 0.45%. The same sample was also studied in work on yellow fever vaccine responses in identical twins.

The sequenced material came from CD4+ T cells sorted from blood. The receptors here all came from a woman between 18 and 29 years old in good health. Both conserved end residues are part of each CDR3. A D gene is named only where the DNA matches it firmly. Size values are once, few and many counts, or a class for expanded clones, and some rows have none.

D: TRBD1
J: TRBJ2-5
V: TRBV20-1
size: NA
CDR3: CCARRTPTGAGETQYF
DNA: TGCTGTGCTAGAAGGACCCCGACAGGGGCAGGGGAGACCCAGTACTTC

D: TRBD1
J: TRBJ2-7
V: TRBV28
size: NA
CDR3: CASRAMTGGVYEQYF
DNA: TGTGCCAGCAGGGCTATGACAGGGGGCGTGTACGAGCAGTACTTC

D: TRBD1
J: TRBJ2-7
V: TRBV6-1
size: few
CDR3: CASSPGTGFYEQYF
DNA: TGTGCCAGCAGTCCCGGGACAGGGTTCTACGAGCAGTACTTC

D: TRBD2
J: TRBJ2-5
V: TRBV15
size: NA
CDR3: CATSRRTSGNQETQYF
DNA: TGTGCCACCAGCAGAAGGACTAGCGGAAACCAAGAGACCCAGTACTTC

D: NA
J: TRBJ1-1
V: TRBV18
size: few
CDR3: CASSPVSFNEAFF
DNA: TGTGCCAGCTCACCAGTCTCTTTCAATGAAGCTTTCTTT

D: NA
J: TRBJ2-3
V: TRBV6-1
size: few
CDR3: CASSEGVRGDDTQYF
DNA: TGTGCCAGCAGTGAAGGTGTTAGGGGAGACGATACGCAGTATTTT

D: NA
J: TRBJ2-2
V: TRBV5-1
size: NA
CDR3: CASSLGAGATGELFF
DNA: TGCGCCAGCAGCTTGGGAGCAGGAGCTACCGGGGAGCTGTTTTTT

D: NA
J: TRBJ1-2
V: TRBV12-3/TRBV12-4
size: many
CDR3: CASSLERNYGYTF
DNA: TGTGCCAGCAGTTTGGAGAGAAACTATGGCTACACCTTC

D: TRBD1
J: TRBJ1-1
V: TRBV28
size: NA
CDR3: CASSLGTGGVEAFF
DNA: TGTGCCAGCAGTCTCGGGACAGGGGGCGTTGAAGCTTTCTTT

D: NA
J: TRBJ2-3
V: TRBV7-9
size: few
CDR3: CASSLFSDTQYF
DNA: TGTGCCAGCAGCTTATTCTCAGATACGCAGTATTTT

D: NA
J: TRBJ2-1
V: TRBV18
size: NA
CDR3: CASSLRTTYNEQFF
DNA: TGTGCCAGCTCACTAAGGACTACTTACAATGAGCAGTTCTTC

D: NA
J: TRBJ1-1
V: TRBV10-3
size: few
CDR3: CAISRGEDTEAFF
DNA: TGTGCCATCAGCCGAGGTGAAGACACTGAAGCTTTCTTT

D: TRBD2
J: TRBJ2-7
V: TRBV3-1
size: NA
CDR3: CASSQASGAPYEQYF
DNA: TGTGCCAGCAGCCAAGCTAGCGGGGCCCCCTACGAGCAGTACTTC

D: TRBD2
J: TRBJ2-2
V: TRBV18
size: NA
CDR3: CASSRRLAGSTNTGELFF
DNA: TGTGCCAGCTCACGGAGACTAGCGGGGTCTACGAACACCGGGGAGCTGTTTTTT

D: NA
J: TRBJ2-1
V: TRBV24-1
size: many
CDR3: CATSDWVGVDNEQFF
DNA: TGTGCCACCAGTGACTGGGTAGGGGTGGACAATGAGCAGTTCTTC

D: NA
J: TRBJ2-4
V: TRBV20-1
size: few
CDR3: CSASGQYIQYF
DNA: TGCAGTGCTTCCGGACAATACATTCAGTACTTC